The 7 T cell receptor beta chains listed next were all sequenced from one sample in a study of blood T cells in healthy people across ages. The authors ran a second PCR of 7 to 11 cycles using a sample-barcoded 5' primer and a J-beta primer mix. One entry per CDR3 protein results from TCRdb running MiXCR on the 5' RACE reads. The sample has just over 1 million distinct CDR3 sequences; under 55% are singletons. The sequencing sample was made of blood. These TCRs come from a woman aged 60-75 years in good health.

This clonotype was detected once. The genes are TRBV7-9 and TRBJ2-5, with TRBD1 matching 9 bases. CDR1 is SEHNR, CDR2 FQNEAQ, per germline (reference sequence). This CDR3 has 14 amino acids. V lost 5 bases to trimming and J lost 5 bases; unmatched junction nucleotides: 6. The DNA for the CDR3 is TGTGCCAGCAGCGCACAGGGGGCTTGGGAGACCCAGTACTTC. Encoded protein: CASSAQGAWETQYF.

The CDR3 nucleotides read TGTGCCAGCAGCTACCGACTAGCGGGACCGTCTAACGAGCAGTACTTC. It yields the protein CASSYRLAGPSNEQYF. The chain links TRBV11-2 to TRBJ2-7; 11 nucleotides align to TRBD2. The CDR3 extends over 16 amino acids. CDR1 and CDR2 from the germline V gene are SGHAT and FQNNGV. V lost 4 bases, J lost 5 bases, and 10 bases stayed unmatched.

This clonotype was seen a few times. V usage is TRBV12-3 or TRBV12-4 and J usage is TRBJ2-3, with a possible D match to TRBD2 (5 bases). Trimming took 4 bases from V and 5 from J, leaving 16 bases between them. The CDR3 spans 15 residues. The CDR3 sequence: CASSSPLRVGDTQYF. The CDR3 bases are TGTGCCAGCAGTTCCCCGTTGAGGGTAGGAGATACGCAGTATTTT.

This clonotype appeared a single time. The rearrangement links TRBV6-1 to TRBJ2-4; D gene uncertain. The germline CDR1 and CDR2 sequences are MNHNS and SASEGT. The V end was cut by 2 bases, the J end by 1 base, with 15 bases between. The CDR3 totals 17 residues. CDR3 nucleotides: TGTGCCAGCAGTGAAAGGGCGGCCACGGCGGCCAAAAACATTCAGTACTTC. It encodes CASSERAATAAKNIQYF.

With respect to this clonotype: The junction shows a germline mismatch at one end, possibly a read error. The rearrangement joins TRBV6-6 to TRBJ2-3; 9 bases are shared with TRBD2. CDR3 length: 16 amino acids. Germline V gene sequence: CDR1 MNHNY, CDR2 SVGAGI (reference sequence). The CDR3 nucleotides read TGTGCCAGCAGTCCTATTAGCGGGAGTACGACAGGTACGCAGTATTTT. Amino acid sequence: CASSPISGSTTGTQYF.

This chain uses TRBV6-1 with TRBJ2-7; the match to TRBD1 covers 8 bases. The CDR3 spans 15 residues. Per the germline V gene, CDR1 is MNHNS and CDR2 is SASEGT. The V and J ends lost 2 bases and 5 bases, in that order; junction bases with no gene match: 8. CDR3 in DNA: TGTGCCAGCAGTGAAATCTGGACAGGGTCCAACGAGCAGTACTTC. Its translation: CASSEIWTGSNEQYF.

The chain joins TRBV3-1 to TRBJ2-1; D might be TRBD1 or TRBD2, each matching 5 bases. Germline V gene sequence: CDR1 LGHDT, CDR2 YNNKEL (reference sequence). Trimming stripped 4 bases from V and 12 bases from J, with 19 bases between. This CDR3 is 14 amino acids long. The CDR3 DNA is TGTGCCAGCAGCCCGGGACCGCCAAATAGAGTGCAGTTCTTC. It specifies CASSPGPPNRVQFF.